Shown below are 27 T cell receptor beta chains from a single sample sequenced in a study of blood T cell repertoires in COVID-19 (dated by TCRdb to about 2020). Libraries came from the immunoSEQ multiplex PCR assay. Imported from immuneACCESS, the table was reduced by TCRdb to in-frame sequences with V and J called. These copies leave out some clones; in studies compared against another copy, an unresolved V gene accounts for under half, and the cause of the remainder is not known. The sample table holds roughly 290,000 clones, of which about 89% were seen once. Of the sample, approximately 8.1% is held by the ten largest clones. The sample was peripheral blood. The receptors stem from a woman aged 45-65 years who had recovered from COVID-19.

This rearrangement joins TRBV6-5 to TRBJ1-5, with 7 bases identical to TRBD1. V lost 5 bases to trimming and J lost 0 bases; unmatched junction nucleotides: 4. CDR1 MNHEY and CDR2 SVGAGI come from the germline V gene. The CDR3 extends over 15 amino acids. The CDR3 DNA reads TGTGCCAGCAGTACAGGGGTTGTTAGCAATCAGCCCCAGCATTTT. As protein: CASSTGVVSNQPQHF.

This chain connects TRBV5-6 to TRBJ2-5; D is undetermined. CDR1 and CDR2 from the germline V gene are SGHDT and YYEEEE. The length of the CDR3 is 11 residues. V was cut by 2 bases and J by 5 bases, with 4 bases left in between. The CDR3 nucleotides read TGTGCCAGCAGCTTTCTTGAGACCCAGTACTTC. This codes for CASSFLETQYF.

This sequence joins TRBV28 and TRBJ2-6, with 8 bases lining up with TRBD1. Per the germline V gene, CDR1 is MDHEN and CDR2 is SYDVKM. The CDR3 runs 16 residues. J was trimmed by 5 bases and V by 4 bases; bases with no gene match: 7. The CDR3 protein is CASSSDRGGRANVLTF. CDR3 nucleotides: TGTGCCAGCAGTTCAGACAGGGGCGGGAGGGCCAACGTCCTGACTTTC.

The J gene is TRBJ2-2, the V gene TRBV5-1; 8 bases agree with TRBD1. This CDR3 contains 17 residues. Trimming cost V 0 bases and J 0 bases; bases outside gene matches: 4. Germline CDR1 reads SGHRS; CDR2 reads YFSETQ. The CDR3 loop is CASSLAPGGSNTGELFF. The CDR3 DNA sequence: TGCGCCAGCAGCTTGGCCCCAGGGGGCTCGAACACCGGGGAGCTGTTTTTT.

V usage is TRBV6-1 and J usage is TRBJ1-6; possible D gene TRBD1, 6 bases. Germline-derived CDR1 and CDR2 are MNHNS and SASEGT. This CDR3 is built from 15 residues. The V end lost 0 bases, the J end lost 7 bases, and 10 bases lay between the germline ends. CDR3 loop: CASSEANRANSPLHF. CDR3 sequence (DNA): TGTGCCAGCAGTGAAGCGAACAGGGCGAATTCACCCCTCCACTTT.

The rearrangement links TRBV5-8 to TRBJ2-5; perhaps TRBD1 as D (6 bases). CDR1 SGHTS and CDR2 YDEGEE come from the germline V gene. This CDR3 is built from 16 residues. V shed 6 bases and J shed 4 bases, with 22 bases lying between them. As DNA, the CDR3 is TGTGCCAGCAAGTTCTGGGGGTCAGGGGCAGGAGAGACCCAGTACTTC. Residues: CASKFWGSGAGETQYF.

This clone was observed once. The same CDR3 also results from other DNA sequences found in this sample. The rearrangement links TRBV7-9 to TRBJ1-2, with TRBD1 matching 8 bases. Germline trimming cut 5 bases from V and 8 bases from J; bases unmatched to any gene: 4. The germline gives CDR1 SEHNR, CDR2 FQNEAQ (reference sequence). This CDR3 has 12 residues. The CDR3 coding sequence is TGTGCCAGCAGCCCCGGACAGGGAGGCTACACCTTC. Its translation is CASSPGQGGYTF.

Concerning this clone itself: The junction departs from the called germline gene at one end, perhaps through a read error. This chain uses TRBV2 with TRBJ2-7; no definite D call. Looked up from germline, CDR1 is SNHLY and CDR2 is FYNNEI. The CDR3 contains 10 residues. The CDR3 DNA reads TGTGCCAGCAGTGAGCAGTCCCTAGACTTC. This sequence encodes CASSEQSLDF.

The J gene is TRBJ1-2, the V gene TRBV30, with TRBD1 as a possible D gene (6 bases). There are 13 residues in the CDR3. Germline V CDR1 and CDR2: GTSNPN, SVGIG (reference sequence). V lost 0 bases and J lost 8, with 13 bases in between. Here the CDR3 reads CAWSVPGVTGYTF. In nucleotides, the CDR3 is TGTGCCTGGAGTGTACCAGGGGTCACCGGCTACACCTTC.

CDR3 loop: CASSLTGGVETQYF. The CDR3 DNA reads as TGCGCCAGCAGCTTGACAGGGGGTGTCGAGACCCAGTACTTC. The rearrangement joins TRBV5-1 to TRBJ2-5; 8 positions match TRBD1. Trimming removed 1 base from V and 5 bases from J; junction bases left unmatched: 4. CDR3 length: 14 amino acids. CDR1 SGHRS and CDR2 YFSETQ come from the germline V gene.

This sequence joins TRBV7-6 and TRBJ1-5; 9 nucleotides match TRBD1. The CDR3 sequence is 14 residues long. Germline V gene lookup returns CDR1 SGHVS and CDR2 FNYEAQ. Unmatched junction bases numbered 6, after V lost 5 bases and J lost 7 bases. This CDR3 reads CASSPTGGPQPQHF. In DNA form, the CDR3 reads TGTGCCAGCAGCCCGACAGGGGGACCGCAGCCCCAGCATTTT. Full variable domain (missing parts from reference TRBV7-6 and TRBJ1-5): GAGVSQSPRYKVTKRGQDVALRCDPISGHVSLYWYRQALGQGPEFLTYFNYEAQQDKSGLPNDRFSAERPEGSISTLTIQRTEQRDSAMYRCASSPTGGPQPQHFGDGTRLSIL.

There are a few counts of this clone. This rearrangement joins TRBV5-8 to TRBJ2-2; 9 nucleotides match TRBD1. V lost 2 bases and J lost 6; bases outside the gene matches: 8. The CDR3 is 16 residues long. Germline lookup yields CDR1 SGHTS and CDR2 YDEGEE. CDR3 sequence (DNA): TGTGCCAGCAGCTTAAGGGGACAGGGTAAAGCCGGGGAGCTGTTTTTT. As protein: CASSLRGQGKAGELFF.

This chain links TRBV9 with TRBJ2-5; D ambiguous. V was shortened by 0 bases and J by 4 bases, with 10 bases between the two germline ends. The CDR3 spans 14 residues. Germline CDR1 is SGDLS and CDR2 is YYNGEE. The CDR3 loop is CASSVDISLETQYF. CDR3 sequence (DNA): TGTGCCAGCAGCGTAGATATATCCCTAGAGACCCAGTACTTC.

The rearrangement joins TRBV23-1 to TRBJ2-5; 9 nucleotides align to TRBD2. TRBV23-1 is known as an ORF, though its function is uncertain. Trimming cost V 4 bases and J 0 bases; bases outside gene matches: 3. The length of the CDR3 is 15 residues. CDR3 region: CASSRQRGDQETQYF. CDR3 nucleotide sequence: TGCGCCAGCAGTCGGCAGCGGGGGGACCAAGAGACCCAGTACTTC.

The V and J genes are TRBV6-1 and TRBJ2-1; weak D call: TRBD2 (5 bases). Trimming stripped 0 bases from V and 8 bases from J, with 11 bases between. CDR1 is MNHNS, CDR2 SASEGT, per germline. The length of the CDR3 is 14 residues. CDR3 protein: CASSEAPGLDEQFF. Written as DNA, the CDR3 is TGTGCCAGCAGTGAAGCCCCGGGGTTGGATGAGCAGTTCTTC.

The chain couples TRBV11-2 to TRBJ2-4; D gene unclear. The V and J ends lost 1 base and 0 bases respectively, with 10 bases between them. Germline V gene sequence: CDR1 SGHAT, CDR2 FQNNGV. The CDR3 is 16 residues long. The CDR3 loop is CASSLAPVLAKNIQYF. The DNA for the CDR3 is TGTGCCAGCAGCTTAGCTCCGGTCCTAGCCAAAAACATTCAGTACTTC.

The CDR3 DNA reads as TGTGCCAGCAGCCCAGGGATCAGCGTCAGGGGTACTAATGAAAAACTGTTTTTT. Encoded protein: CASSPGISVRGTNEKLFF. The chain links TRBV3-1 (or the pseudogene TRBV3-2) to TRBJ1-4, with D perhaps TRBD1 (6 bases). Germline CDR1 and CDR2: LGHDT and YNNKEL (reference sequence). The CDR3 consists of 18 residues. V was pared by 4 bases and J by 2 bases, with 20 bases between.

The rearrangement uses TRBV3-1 (or the pseudogene TRBV3-2) and TRBJ1-2; 8 bases fit TRBD1. The V gene end was trimmed by 4 bases and the J gene end by 6 bases; junction bases not matched to a gene: 7. Germline V gene lookup returns CDR1 LGHDT and CDR2 YNNKEL (reference sequence). This CDR3 has 14 residues. As DNA, the CDR3 is TGTGCCAGCAGCCCCAGGACAGGGTCCAATGGCTACACCTTC. It translates to CASSPRTGSNGYTF.

The V and J genes are TRBV27 and TRBJ2-1; D is unclear. Germline CDR1 is MNHEY and CDR2 is SMNVEV (reference sequence). The CDR3 has 15 residues. V shed 0 bases and J shed 5 bases, with 11 bases lying between them. The CDR3 is CASSLSNAFHNEQFF. The CDR3 DNA is TGTGCCAGCAGTTTATCGAACGCGTTCCACAATGAGCAGTTCTTC.

With respect to this clone: At one end, the junction sequence differs from germline, possibly due to a read error. This rearrangement joins TRBV18 to TRBJ1-1, with D hard to call. The CDR3 runs 12 residues. Germline V gene lookup returns CDR1 KGHSH and CDR2 LQKENI. DNA of the CDR3: TGTGCCAGCTCACCGGAAGACGGCCCGGGAGTCTTT. This encodes CASSPEDGPGVF.

The chain uses TRBV5-1 and TRBJ1-6; weak D call: TRBD1 (5 bases). The V and J ends lost 0 bases and 7 bases respectively, with 11 bases between them. The CDR3 has 15 amino acids. Germline CDR1 SGHRS, CDR2 YFSETQ. CDR3 nucleotides: TGCGCCAGCAGCTTGGTGCAGGGCGGAAATTCACCCCTCCACTTT. This encodes CASSLVQGGNSPLHF.

The chain is built from TRBV7-8 and TRBJ2-7; possibly TRBD2 for D (6 bases). In germline, CDR1 is SGHVS, CDR2 FQNEAQ. This CDR3 comprises 14 residues. V lost 5 bases to trimming and J lost 3 bases, with 14 bases between them. Here the CDR3 reads CASSVRDSFYEQYF. For the CDR3, the DNA is TGTGCCAGCAGCGTCCGGGACTCCTTCTACGAGCAGTACTTC.

The chain joins TRBV15 to TRBJ1-3; TRBD1 agrees at 9 bases. V shed 4 bases, J shed 5 bases, and the junction held 6 bases outside the gene matches. The CDR3 totals 15 residues. The germline V gene has CDR1 LNHNV and CDR2 YYDKDF (reference sequence). CDR3 bases: TGTGCCACCAGCACGACAGGGGGTGGGAGAAACACCATATATTTT. The encoded protein is CATSTTGGGRNTIYF.

This clone was recorded only once. J is TRBJ2-5 and V is TRBV30; 7 bases are a match to TRBD1. Losses at the gene ends were 0 bases for V and 3 bases for J; bases not matched to a gene: 13. The CDR3 consists of 17 residues. Germline V gene data show CDR1 as GTSNPN and CDR2 as SVGIG (reference sequence). The CDR3 sequence is CAWSVDPQKDREETQYF. For the CDR3, the DNA is TGTGCCTGGAGTGTAGACCCTCAAAAAGACAGGGAAGAGACCCAGTACTTC.

This clone showed up just a few times. This chain connects TRBV28 to TRBJ1-2; 10 bases line up with TRBD1. The germline gives CDR1 MDHEN, CDR2 SYDVKM. Germline trimming cut 6 bases from V and 6 bases from J; bases unmatched to any gene: 4. This CDR3 has 13 amino acids. Here the CDR3 reads CASSRTGGHGYTF. DNA for the CDR3: TGTGCCAGCAGCCGGACAGGGGGGCATGGCTACACCTTC.

The chain recombines TRBV9 with TRBJ2-3, with D possibly matching TRBD2 (5 bases). The V and J ends lost 1 base and 4 bases respectively, with 10 bases between them. The CDR3 has 14 residues. CDR1 and CDR2 from the germline V gene are SGDLS and YYNGEE. Here the CDR3 reads CASSVRPGADTQYF. CDR3 nucleotide sequence: TGTGCCAGCAGCGTAAGACCCGGGGCAGATACGCAGTATTTT.

The chain combines TRBV6-2 or TRBV6-3 with TRBJ2-7; 7 bases fit TRBD1. J lost 1 base, V lost 2 bases, and 8 bases had no gene match. Germline-derived CDR1 and CDR2 are MNHEY and SVGEGT. The CDR3 spans 16 residues. CDR3 in DNA: TGTGCCAGCAGTTACCGTGGGACAGATTATTCCTACGAGCAGTACTTC. Amino acids: CASSYRGTDYSYEQYF.